One and the same sample provided the 30 T cell receptor beta chains below, sequenced in a study of blood T cell repertoires in COVID-19. Libraries were prepared by immunoSEQ multiplex PCR; TCRdb keeps only in-frame clonotypes and omits some of them. Of about 220,000 clones listed, roughly 84% are singletons. Sequences were obtained from peripheral blood. Receptors originate from a woman older than 75 with acute or convalescent COVID-19.

This rearrangement joins TRBV5-4 to TRBJ2-6; D is possibly TRBD2 (7 bases). The CDR3 spans 17 residues. The ends were cut back, 4 bases at V and 4 bases at J, with 18 bases in the middle. The germline V gene has CDR1 SGHNT and CDR2 YYREEE (reference sequence). CDR3: CASSTLGGGAGANVLTF. In nucleotides, the CDR3 is TGTGCCAGCAGCACACTAGGCGGGGGCGCGGGGGCCAACGTCCTGACTTTC.

The chain joins TRBV7-8 to TRBJ1-1; 7 bases line up with TRBD1. Germline V gives CDR1 SGHVS, CDR2 FQNEAQ. This CDR3 contains 19 residues. V lost 1 base, J lost 4 bases, and 18 bases stayed unmatched. CDR3 region: CASSLVLALRDRWTTEAFF. The CDR3 DNA follows: TGTGCCAGCAGCTTAGTCTTAGCCCTACGGGACAGATGGACCACTGAAGCTTTCTTT.

The CDR3 here is CASTFQVGGHQPQHF. Here the CDR3 DNA reads TGTGCCAGTACCTTTCAGGTCGGGGGGCACCAGCCCCAGCATTTT. V usage is TRBV19 and J usage is TRBJ1-5, with D perhaps matching TRBD1 (6 bases). The CDR3 loop spans 15 amino acids. Trimming took off 7 bases at V and 7 bases at J, with 20 bases between the two ends. Per the germline V gene, CDR1 is LNHDA and CDR2 is SQIVND (reference sequence).

This clone has only one observation. The chain employs TRBV7-2 and TRBJ1-2; 9 positions agree with TRBD1. Germline V lookup: CDR1 SGHTA, CDR2 FQGNSA. After removal of 6 bases from V and 8 bases from J, the junction contained 4 bases not matched to a gene. This CDR3 spans 12 amino acids. The CDR3 region is CASRRGQGGYTF. The CDR3 bases are TGTGCCAGCAGACGAGGACAGGGGGGCTACACCTTC.

The rearrangement links TRBV18 to TRBJ2-7; 7 positions agree with TRBD1. There are 14 residues in the CDR3. Trimming removed 8 bases from V and 2 bases from J; junction bases left unmatched: 9. The germline V gene encodes CDR1 KGHSH and CDR2 LQKENI. The CDR3: CASREAQGAYEQYF. The CDR3, as DNA: TGTGCCAGCCGAGAGGCCCAGGGGGCCTACGAGCAGTACTTC.

Turning to this clone: At one boundary the junction diverges from the germline segment, which might be a read error. This sequence joins TRBV2 and TRBJ1-4; 9 bases fit TRBD1. The CDR3 totals 14 residues. Germline CDR1 is SNHLY and CDR2 is FYNNEI. CDR3 sequence reads: CASTEQGADEKLFF. Here the CDR3 DNA reads TGTGCCAGCACTGAACAGGGGGCCGATGAAAAACTGTTTTTT. Full variable domain (remainder filled in from reference TRBV2 and TRBJ1-4): EPEVTQTPSHQVTQMGQEVILRCVPISNHLYFYWYRQILGQKVEFLVSFYNNEISEKSEIFDDQFSVERPDGSNFTLKIRSTKLEDSAMYFCASTEQGADEKLFFGSGTQLSVL.

V usage is TRBV7-8 and J usage is TRBJ1-6; the match to TRBD1 covers 9 bases. The CDR3 has 18 residues. The germline gives CDR1 SGHVS, CDR2 FQNEAQ. V shed 5 bases, J shed 0 bases, and the junction held 8 bases outside the gene matches. The CDR3, as DNA: TGTGCCAGCAGCACCCGGACAGGGGCCAGCTCCTATAATTCACCCCTCCACTTT. Translated: CASSTRTGASSYNSPLHF.

The chain combines TRBV4-3 with TRBJ2-1; D uncertain. Trimming stripped 2 bases from V and 0 bases from J, with 11 bases between. Germline CDR1 reads LGHNA; CDR2 reads YSLEER. This CDR3 spans 16 amino acids. CDR3 DNA: TGCGCCAGCAGCCAATCGCTAGGTTCCTCCTACAATGAGCAGTTCTTC. It yields the protein CASSQSLGSSYNEQFF.

This clone showed up just a few times. V and J are TRBV28 and TRBJ1-2; 7 nucleotides match TRBD1. The CDR3 has 13 residues. V was pared by 9 bases and J by 5 bases, with 9 bases of the junction left unmatched. CDR1 is MDHEN, CDR2 SYDVKM, per germline. The CDR3 loop is CASHEGGVYGYTF. CDR3 in DNA: TGTGCCAGTCACGAAGGGGGCGTTTATGGCTACACCTTC.

This chain uses TRBV19 with TRBJ2-5, with 10 bases matching TRBD2. CDR3 size: 15 residues. Trimming at V came to 7 bases and at J to 4 bases, leaving 9 bases not matched to a gene. Germline V gene sequence: CDR1 LNHDA, CDR2 SQIVND (reference sequence). CDR3 region: CASTQSGGAGETQYF. The CDR3 bases are TGTGCCAGTACCCAAAGCGGGGGGGCCGGAGAGACCCAGTACTTC.

A single count supports this clone. The chain recombines TRBV19 with TRBJ1-5, with TRBD1 as a possible D gene (5 bases). There are 14 residues in the CDR3. Deletions cut 5 bases from V and 3 bases from J, with 11 bases between. Germline CDR1 reads LNHDA; CDR2 reads SQIVND (reference sequence). The CDR3 DNA reads as TGTGCCAGTAGTGCCACAGGTGCCAATCAGCCCCAGCATTTT. Translating gives CASSATGANQPQHF. The entire variable domain, with the rest obtained from reference TRBV19 and TRBJ1-5, is as follows: DGGITQSPKYLFRKEGQNVTLSCEQNLNHDAMYWYRQDPGQGLRLIYYSQIVNDFQKGDIAEGYSVSREKKESFPLTVTSAQKNPTAFYLCASSATGANQPQHFGDGTRLSIL.

The CDR3 DNA follows: TGTGCCAGCAGCCTCTGGGGGAGGCGGAACACTGAAGCTTTCTTT. It yields the protein CASSLWGRRNTEAFF. The chain joins TRBV7-7 to TRBJ1-1; D is possibly TRBD1 (5 bases). Germline V gene sequence: CDR1 SSHAT, CDR2 FNYEAQ (reference sequence). The CDR3 is 15 amino acids. The V end was cut by 5 bases, the J end by 1 base, with 14 bases between.

The rearrangement uses TRBV12-3 or TRBV12-4 and TRBJ2-7; D gene ambiguous. The CDR3 length is 12 residues. Trimming cost V 6 bases and J 4 bases, with 10 bases left between them. CDR3 sequence (DNA): TGTGCCAGCAGCCTGTATCCTTACGAGCAGTACTTC. Its translation is CASSLYPYEQYF.

V and J are TRBV30 and TRBJ1-3; 7 bases fit TRBD1. V trimming: 2 bases; J trimming: 0 bases; junction bases outside the gene matches: 4. Germline CDR1 and CDR2: GTSNPN and SVGIG (reference sequence). This CDR3 spans 15 amino acids. CDR3 amino acids: CAWSMDRISGNTIYF. DNA for the CDR3: TGTGCCTGGAGTATGGACAGGATCTCTGGAAACACCATATATTTT.

This clone has a handful of counts. The V and J genes are TRBV15 and TRBJ1-1, with D possibly matching TRBD1 (6 bases). Trimming took 3 bases from V and 5 from J, leaving 16 bases between them. From germline, CDR1 is LNHNV and CDR2 YYDKDF (reference sequence). This CDR3 region has 15 residues. In nucleotides, the CDR3 is TGTGCCACCAGCAGTGCCACAGGGTTCGGGACTGAAGCTTTCTTT. This gives the protein CATSSATGFGTEAFF.

V is TRBV6-5 and J is TRBJ2-1, with 8 bases fitting TRBD1. This CDR3 has 15 amino acids. Germline CDR1 is MNHEY and CDR2 is SVGAGI. V dropped 6 bases and J dropped 6; count of bases not matched to a gene: 10. The CDR3 region has the DNA TGTGCCAGCAGGCGCACAGGGGGTTATTTCAATGAGCAGTTCTTC. Its translation is CASRRTGGYFNEQFF.

This sequence joins TRBV4-2 and TRBJ2-2; D may be TRBD1 (5 bases). The CDR3 is made up of 13 amino acids. Germline V gives CDR1 LGHNA, CDR2 YNFKEQ. The V end lost 0 bases, the J end lost 13 bases, and 12 bases lay between the germline ends. This CDR3 reads CASSQDGARPLFF. The CDR3 DNA reads as TGTGCCAGCAGCCAAGATGGGGCCCGCCCGCTGTTTTTT.

The rearrangement links TRBV29-1 to TRBJ1-1; no reliable D call. V was trimmed by 3 bases and J by 1 base, leaving 9 bases between them. Germline values: CDR1 SQVTM, CDR2 ANQGSEA. The CDR3 covers 13 residues. The CDR3 loop is CSVETPTNTEAFF. The CDR3 coding sequence is TGCAGCGTTGAGACACCAACGAACACTGAAGCTTTCTTT.

The rearrangement links TRBV19 to TRBJ2-7; TRBD1 matches at 8 bases. Germline loops: CDR1 LNHDA, CDR2 SQIVND (reference sequence). V was pared by 7 bases and J by 1 base, with 9 bases of the junction left unmatched. This CDR3 region has 15 residues. CDR3 coding DNA: TGTGCCAGTACCGCAACAGGGGGGTGGTCCTACGAGCAGTACTTC. This translates into CASTATGGWSYEQYF.

This clone has a single count. V is TRBV6-1 and J is TRBJ1-1, with TRBD1 matching 9 bases. The junction had 8 bases not matched to a gene; V was cut back by 6 bases and J by 0 bases. The CDR3 consists of 16 residues. Germline loops: CDR1 MNHNS, CDR2 SASEGT. CDR3 nucleotides: TGTGCCAGCAGCGAAACAGGGGGCCTAATGAACACTGAAGCTTTCTTT. Translating gives CASSETGGLMNTEAFF.

The CDR3 DNA sequence: TGTGCCAGTAGTATTCAAGGAGGGAAGAACACTGAAGCTTTCTTT. Protein sequence: CASSIQGGKNTEAFF. The V call is TRBV19, the J call TRBJ1-1; D ambiguous. V was clipped by 3 bases and J by 1 base, with 12 bases between them. Germline V gene sequence: CDR1 LNHDA, CDR2 SQIVND (reference sequence). This CDR3 has 15 amino acids.

This clone is a singleton in its sample. The rearrangement uses TRBV7-3 and TRBJ2-5; D gene ambiguous. The CDR3 is 13 amino acids. V lost 0 bases, J lost 4 bases, and 6 bases lay in between. Looked up from germline, CDR1 is SGHTA and CDR2 is FQGTGA. CDR3 in DNA: TGTGCCAGCAGCTTAACCAATGTAGAGACCCAGTACTTC. Translated: CASSLTNVETQYF.

This sequence joins TRBV19 and TRBJ1-1; D is perhaps TRBD1 (5 bases). CDR1 and CDR2 from the germline V gene are LNHDA and SQIVND (reference sequence). CDR3 size: 13 residues. V was clipped by 3 bases and J by 7 bases, with 12 bases between them. This CDR3 is CASSIDREYEAFF. The CDR3 DNA follows: TGTGCCAGTAGTATCGACAGAGAATATGAAGCTTTCTTT.

V usage is TRBV4-1 and J usage is TRBJ2-4, with 8 bases matching TRBD1. V trimming: 4 bases; J trimming: 1 base; junction bases outside the gene matches: 9. The CDR3 sequence is 17 residues long. CDR1 and CDR2 (germline): MGHRA, YSYEKL. CDR3 sequence reads: CASSPTGQGEAKNIQYF. CDR3 coding DNA: TGCGCCAGCAGCCCGACCGGACAGGGTGAGGCCAAAAACATTCAGTACTTC.

In its sample, this clone was seen once. The chain uses TRBV2 and TRBJ2-7; 10 bases agree with TRBD1. Germline values: CDR1 SNHLY, CDR2 FYNNEI. The trim removed 4 bases at V and 6 bases at J, leaving 6 bases unmatched. The CDR3 is 14 amino acids. CDR3 loop: CASSGFGTGVEQYF. The CDR3 DNA follows: TGTGCCAGCAGTGGGTTCGGGACAGGGGTCGAGCAGTACTTC.

V is TRBV12-5 and J is TRBJ2-7; 10 nucleotides agree with TRBD1. The CDR3 covers 18 residues. Germline assignment: CDR1 LGHNT and CDR2 FRNRAP. J lost 0 bases, V lost 6 bases, and 14 bases had no gene match. The CDR3 is CASGSPGQGLWSSYEQYF. Written as DNA, the CDR3 is TGTGCTAGTGGCTCCCCGGGACAGGGGTTGTGGAGCTCCTACGAGCAGTACTTC.

The J gene is TRBJ1-2, the V gene TRBV7-2; no definite D call. CDR1 and CDR2 from the germline V gene are SGHTA and FQGNSA. Trimming removed 2 bases from V and 3 bases from J, with 10 bases in between. This CDR3 has 14 residues. This CDR3 is CASSLRAVDYGYTF. CDR3 nucleotides: TGTGCCAGCAGCTTACGCGCCGTAGACTATGGCTACACCTTC.

This clone was recorded once. V is TRBV9 and J is TRBJ1-1; possibly TRBD1 for D (5 bases). The CDR3 is 15 amino acids. Germline CDR1 and CDR2: SGDLS and YYNGEE. V was cut by 0 bases and J by 4 bases, with 13 bases left in between. Here the CDR3 DNA reads TGTGCCAGCAGCGTAGAGGGGTCGAAGGGCACTGAAGCTTTCTTT. Amino acid sequence: CASSVEGSKGTEAFF.

The chain has TRBV7-6 and TRBJ2-2; tentatively, D is TRBD1 (6 bases). The germline V gene encodes CDR1 SGHVS and CDR2 FNYEAQ. The CDR3 has 15 amino acids. Trimming stripped 1 base from V and 7 bases from J, with 13 bases between. The CDR3 loop reads CASSLEQTGIGELFF. Here the CDR3 DNA reads TGTGCCAGCAGCTTAGAACAAACAGGGATCGGGGAGCTGTTTTTT.

The V call is TRBV10-2, the J call TRBJ2-3; D possibly corresponds to TRBD2 (6 bases). CDR1 and CDR2 from the germline V gene are WSHSY and SAAADI. The CDR3 runs to 15 residues. Trimming took 5 bases from V and 2 from J, leaving 14 bases between them. This chain's CDR3 is CASSTRGSVTDTQYF. CDR3 sequence (DNA): TGCGCCAGCAGTACACGGGGGTCTGTCACAGATACGCAGTATTTT.